Below, 19 T cell receptor beta chains from the same sample are listed, as sequenced in a study of vaccination and CD4 T cells after COVID-19. With the Oncomine TCR Beta short-read assay, DNA from cultured CD4+ T cells was sequenced. TCRdb reprocessed the PCR reads via MiXCR and lists one record per CDR3 protein. In the table there are 15,000 or so distinct CDR3 sequences, around three quarters of which are singletons. This sample's treatment: roughly 10-day PBMC culture with coronavirus spike peptide pools or control peptides (ViraFEST assay). The antigens for these receptors are not known. The source material was CD4+ T cells from blood, cultured in vitro. These receptors came from a human donor who had recovered from COVID-19.

This chain joins TRBV5-1 and TRBJ1-2; TRBD1 aligns across 8 bases. The germline V gene has CDR1 SGHRS and CDR2 YFSETQ. The V and J ends lost 4 bases and 1 base, in that order; junction bases with no gene match: 9. This CDR3 is 16 amino acids long. CDR3 loop: CASSTSGGVNNYGYTF. CDR3 DNA: TGCGCCAGCAGCACTTCAGGGGGCGTCAATAACTATGGCTACACCTTC.

The genes are TRBV6-1 and TRBJ1-1; TRBD1 is a possible D gene (5 bases). Trimming took off 7 bases at V and 6 bases at J, with 12 bases between the two ends. Germline CDR1 is MNHNS and CDR2 is SASEGT. The CDR3 extends over 12 amino acids. The CDR3 region has the DNA TGTGCCAGCACCTCACGGGGGGCTGAAGCTTTCTTT. Translating gives CASTSRGAEAFF.

V usage is TRBV6-2 or TRBV6-3 and J usage is TRBJ2-7, with 12 bases lining up with TRBD1. Trimming removed 5 bases from V and 5 bases from J; junction bases left unmatched: 7. The CDR3 loop spans 15 amino acids. Germline CDR1 and CDR2: MNHEY and SVGEGT. CDR3 amino acids: CASSRSGTGGHEQYF. Written as DNA, the CDR3 is TGTGCCAGCAGTCGATCAGGGACAGGGGGCCACGAGCAGTACTTC.

V is TRBV7-3 and J is TRBJ2-3, with TRBD1 as a possible D gene (8 bases). The germline V gene encodes CDR1 SGHTA and CDR2 FQGTGA. The CDR3 consists of 12 residues. The V end lost 5 bases, the J end lost 11 bases, and 14 bases lay between the germline ends. In nucleotides, the CDR3 is TGTGCCAGCAGCGCGGACAGGGAGGGGCAGTATTTT. This sequence encodes CASSADREGQYF. Full variable domain (outside the CDR3, taken from reference TRBV7-3 and TRBJ2-3): GAGVSQTPSNKVTEKGKYVELRCDPISGHTALYWYRQSLGQGPEFLIYFQGTGAADDSGLPNDRFFAVRPEGSVSTLKIQRTERGDSAVYLCASSADREGQYFGPGTRLTVL.

The chain joins TRBV20-1 to TRBJ1-5; TRBD1 might be the D (5 bases). Germline-derived CDR1 and CDR2 are DFQATT and SNEGSKA (reference sequence). Trimming removed 3 bases at V and 0 bases at J, with 12 bases between. CDR3 length: 15 residues. The CDR3 DNA follows: TGCAGTGCTAGTCTAGGGGAGTATAGCAATCAGCCCCAGCATTTT. It encodes CSASLGEYSNQPQHF.

This clonotype was counted a single time. The V call is TRBV7-3, the J call TRBJ1-2, with D possibly TRBD1 on 6 matching bases. The CDR3 has 17 amino acids. From germline, CDR1 is SGHTA and CDR2 FQGTGA. Trimming stripped 5 bases from V and 4 bases from J, with 23 bases between. CDR3 bases: TGTGCCAGCAGCCCAGGCGGAGGGGGGCGCCGGGGCTATGGCTACACCTTC. Protein sequence: CASSPGGGGRRGYGYTF.

To note about this clonotype: A much bigger clone sits one base away, suggesting this may be a read error. This chain uses TRBV7-2 with TRBJ2-3; D is ambiguous. The length of the CDR3 is 15 residues. V lost 5 bases and J 0 bases, leaving 12 bases between the germline ends. The germline V gene encodes CDR1 SGHTA and CDR2 FQGNSA. CDR3 nucleotide sequence: TGTGCCAGCAGCCCTCAGCACCTTAGCACAGATACGCAGTATTTT. Translated, it gives CASSPQHLSTDTQYF.

The CDR3 here is CASSPQRSYEQYF. CDR3 sequence (DNA): TGTGCCAGCAGCCCCCAGCGGTCCTACGAGCAGTACTTC. This rearrangement joins TRBV11-3 to TRBJ2-7; perhaps TRBD2 as D (5 bases). Germline CDR1 and CDR2: SGHNT and YENEEA. CDR3 size: 13 residues. Between the trimmed V and J ends, which lost 5 bases and 1 base, there was a span of 9 bases.

This chain joins TRBV2 and TRBJ1-2, with a possible D match to TRBD1 (5 bases). The CDR3 is 11 amino acids. CDR1 is SNHLY, CDR2 FYNNEI, per germline. V gave up 6 bases and J gave up 7 bases, with 9 bases separating them. This chain's CDR3 is CASRRTIGYTF. As DNA, the CDR3 is TGTGCCAGCAGGAGGACAATTGGCTACACCTTC. Drawing the rest from reference TRBV2 and TRBJ1-2, the complete variable domain is EPEVTQTPSHQVTQMGQEVILRCVPISNHLYFYWYRQILGQKVEFLVSFYNNEISEKSEIFDDQFSVERPDGSNFTLKIRSTKLEDSAMYFCASRRTIGYTFGSGTRLTVV.

This clonotype was detected once. The J gene is TRBJ2-7, the V gene TRBV20-1; possible D gene TRBD2, 6 bases. Trimming shortened V by 6 bases and J by 0 bases, and 15 bases separated the two germline ends. Germline CDR1 reads DFQATT; CDR2 reads SNEGSKA (reference sequence). The CDR3 runs to 14 residues. The CDR3 sequence is CSAPASGRSYEQYF. The CDR3 DNA follows: TGCAGTGCCCCTGCAAGCGGGCGCTCCTACGAGCAGTACTTC.

The chain links TRBV20-1 to TRBJ2-3; no clear D. Germline assignment: CDR1 DFQATT and CDR2 SNEGSKA (reference sequence). The V end was cut by 0 bases, the J end by 3 bases, with 16 bases between. The CDR3 has 16 amino acids. The CDR3 region has the DNA TGCAGTGCTAGAGATCTGAGAGCAAGAGGTACAGATACGCAGTATTTT. Protein product: CSARDLRARGTDTQYF.

V is TRBV19 and J is TRBJ2-2, with TRBD2 as a possible D gene (6 bases). Trimming removed 5 bases from V and 4 bases from J, with 11 bases in between. The V gene's germline CDR1 is LNHDA and CDR2 SQIVND (reference sequence). The CDR3 has 14 residues. For the CDR3, the DNA is TGTGCCAGTAGTCAACTCGGGGGCACCGGGGAGCTGTTTTTT. This encodes CASSQLGGTGELFF.

V is TRBV27 and J is TRBJ2-1; 9 bases match TRBD2. The V gene end was trimmed by 2 bases and the J gene end by 12 bases; junction bases not matched to a gene: 11. There are 15 residues in the CDR3. CDR1 MNHEY and CDR2 SMNVEV come from the germline V gene (reference sequence). CDR3 residues: CASSLAGTSLRGQFF. The CDR3 nucleotides read TGTGCCAGCAGTTTAGCCGGGACTAGCTTACGGGGGCAGTTCTTC.

This clonotype was found a few times. The rearrangement links TRBV6-1 to TRBJ2-7, with TRBD1 identical over 8 bases. In germline, CDR1 is MNHNS, CDR2 SASEGT. Trimming took 7 bases from V and 6 from J; bases not matched to a gene: 2. This CDR3 comprises 11 residues. The CDR3 DNA is TGTGCCAGCAAACAGGGGGGCGAGCAGTACTTC. It specifies CASKQGGEQYF.

The V gene is TRBV28, the J gene TRBJ2-5; D might be TRBD2 (6 bases). The CDR3 is 12 residues long. V lost 4 bases, J lost 5 bases, and 8 bases lay in between. Germline lookup yields CDR1 MDHEN and CDR2 SYDVKM. The CDR3 DNA sequence: TGTGCCAGCAGTTCAGGGAGGGAGACCCAGTACTTC. This encodes CASSSGRETQYF.

This chain joins TRBV24-1 and TRBJ2-3; D perhaps matches TRBD1 (6 bases). There are 16 residues in the CDR3. CDR1 and CDR2 (germline): KGHDR, SFDVKD. V lost 5 bases and J lost 1, with 15 bases in between. The CDR3 sequence is CATSGFNRVGTDTQYF. CDR3 bases: TGTGCCACCAGTGGATTCAACAGGGTCGGCACAGATACGCAGTATTTT.

V gene TRBV7-2 combines with J gene TRBJ1-5, with D perhaps TRBD1 (6 bases). The V end was cut by 4 bases, the J end by 5 bases, with 9 bases between. Germline CDR1 is SGHTA and CDR2 is FQGNSA. This CDR3 comprises 13 residues. CDR3: CASSSYRDQPQHF. Written as DNA, the CDR3 is TGTGCCAGCAGCTCTTACAGGGATCAGCCCCAGCATTTT.

V gene TRBV5-6 combines with J gene TRBJ2-2; 9 bases match TRBD2. Germline-derived CDR1 and CDR2 are SGHDT and YYEEEE. The V segment lost 2 bases and the J segment 5 bases; nucleotides outside the gene matches: 4. This CDR3 has 15 amino acids. The CDR3 nucleotides read TGTGCCAGCAGCTTCCCCACTAGCGGGACCGGGGAGCTGTTTTTT. Its translation is CASSFPTSGTGELFF.

This clonotype turned up a few times. The J gene is TRBJ1-5, the V gene TRBV6-1; D call uncertain. The ends were cut back, 7 bases at V and 2 bases at J, with 12 bases in the middle. The CDR3 extends over 14 amino acids. Per germline, CDR1 MNHNS and CDR2 SASEGT. The CDR3 spells CASILKQRNQPQHF. DNA for the CDR3: TGTGCCAGCATACTTAAACAGCGCAATCAGCCCCAGCATTTT.